These 11 T cell receptor beta chains originate from one sample sequenced in a study of early T cells in non-severe SARS-CoV-2 infection. TCRdb reanalysed the 5' RACE reads using MiXCR and keeps one entry per CDR3 protein. Found here are fewer than 70,000 distinct CDR3 sequences, roughly 4.8% of them singletons; the top ten hold roughly 3.7%. Sequenced here: whole blood, sampled at baseline. These receptors came from an adult who was a healthcare worker with PCR-confirmed SARS-CoV-2 infection or an uninfected control (not recorded which). The donor label of this sample is uncertain.

This clonotype was counted at least ten times. The gene calls are TRBV7-2 and TRBJ1-2, with D perhaps matching TRBD1 (6 bases). Germline V CDR1 and CDR2: SGHTA, FQGNSA. This CDR3 is 16 amino acids long. V dropped 1 base and J dropped 1 base, with 13 bases sitting between them. The DNA for the CDR3 is TGTGCCAGCAGCTTAGACAGGGCCCTTTATAACTATGGCTACACCTTC. Translating gives CASSLDRALYNYGYTF.

In its sample, this clonotype was seen a few times. The chain joins TRBV5-6 to TRBJ2-3, with TRBD1 matching over 10 bases. This CDR3 comprises 15 residues. Germline trimming cut 4 bases from V and 6 bases from J; bases unmatched to any gene: 8. Germline V gene lookup returns CDR1 SGHDT and CDR2 YYEEEE. The CDR3 DNA is TGTGCCAGCAGCCGAACCGGGACAGGGGTCGATACGCAGTATTTT. Translating gives CASSRTGTGVDTQYF.

This clonotype was recorded many times. The chain carries TRBV12-3 or TRBV12-4 and TRBJ1-5, with unresolved D. The CDR3 covers 13 residues. Trimming left V 8 bases short and J 5 bases short, with 13 bases between. This CDR3 reads CASGTRVDQPQHF. Written as DNA, the CDR3 is TGTGCCAGCGGAACACGGGTCGATCAGCCCCAGCATTTT.

This clonotype was counted many times. The V and J genes are TRBV5-4 and TRBJ1-1, with 9 positions matching TRBD1. The V gene end was trimmed by 3 bases and the J gene end by 3 bases; junction bases not matched to a gene: 6. The CDR3 is made up of 15 amino acids. Looked up from germline, CDR1 is SGHNT and CDR2 is YYREEE (reference sequence). In DNA, the CDR3 is TGTGCCAGCAGCTCCGGGACAGGGATTTACACTGAAGCTTTCTTT. Its translation is CASSSGTGIYTEAFF.

This clonotype has only a few counts. This chain links TRBV7-9 with TRBJ2-7; 7 bases map to TRBD1. Germline assignment: CDR1 SEHNR and CDR2 FQNEAQ (reference sequence). The CDR3 consists of 14 residues. With V trimmed by 5 bases and J by 2 bases, 6 bases remained unmatched. The CDR3 loop is CASSPPGTAYEQYF. The DNA of the CDR3 is TGTGCCAGCAGCCCTCCTGGGACAGCCTACGAGCAGTACTTC.

The sample holds a few counts of this clonotype. The rearrangement uses TRBV13 and TRBJ2-5; 7 nucleotides line up with TRBD2. V dropped 0 bases and J dropped 3; count of bases not matched to a gene: 7. Germline V gives CDR1 PRHDT, CDR2 FYEKMQ (reference sequence). This CDR3 comprises 16 residues. CDR3 region: CASSLGLAVVEETQYF. The CDR3 DNA sequence: TGTGCCAGCAGCTTAGGTCTAGCGGTTGTGGAAGAGACCCAGTACTTC.

The sample holds a few counts of this clonotype. This chain links TRBV7-2 with TRBJ1-1; D might be TRBD1 (5 bases). Trimming stripped 0 bases from V and 0 bases from J, with 17 bases between. Germline V gene lookup returns CDR1 SGHTA and CDR2 FQGNSA. The CDR3 spans 18 residues. The CDR3 loop is CASSLARQTRNMNTEAFF. The CDR3, as DNA: TGTGCCAGCAGCTTAGCGCGACAGACGAGGAACATGAACACTGAAGCTTTCTTT.

The sample holds a few counts of this clonotype. The gene calls are TRBV12-3 or TRBV12-4 and TRBJ2-3; 9 bases are shared with TRBD2. The CDR3 has 17 amino acids. V was clipped by 6 bases and J by 0 bases; unmatched bases: 10. CDR3 sequence reads: CASSPLRGGKSTDTQYF. DNA for the CDR3: TGTGCCAGCAGCCCCTTGCGGGGGGGCAAAAGCACAGATACGCAGTATTTT.

V gene TRBV2 combines with J gene TRBJ1-5; 11 bases align to TRBD1. Germline-derived CDR1 and CDR2 are SNHLY and FYNNEI. Trimming removed 6 bases from V and 3 bases from J; junction bases left unmatched: 4. The CDR3 is made up of 15 amino acids. CDR3 in DNA: TGTGCCAGCAGAGGACAGGGGGCTAACAATCAGCCCCAGCATTTT. Its protein product is CASRGQGANNQPQHF.

This clonotype was seen repeatedly, ten times or more. The rearrangement uses TRBV7-2 and TRBJ2-1; 11 positions agree with TRBD2. V lost 5 bases, J lost 6 bases, and 6 bases stayed unmatched. The CDR3 is 15 amino acids. Germline-derived CDR1 and CDR2 are SGHTA and FQGNSA. The CDR3: CASSHSGGAFNEQFF. In nucleotides, the CDR3 is TGTGCCAGCAGCCATAGCGGGGGGGCCTTCAATGAGCAGTTCTTC.

This clonotype was seen more than once but under ten times. The chain carries TRBV7-3 and TRBJ1-2; D might be TRBD1 (5 bases). V gave up 4 bases and J gave up 4 bases, with 16 bases separating them. CDR3 size: 15 residues. CDR1 is SGHTA, CDR2 FQGTGA, per germline. The CDR3 sequence is CASSYSGSPGYGYTF. The DNA for the CDR3 is TGTGCCAGCAGCTATTCAGGGTCCCCTGGCTATGGCTACACCTTC.